Listed below are T cell receptor beta chains from one sample, sequenced in a study of T cells in Graves' hyperthyroidism and ophthalmopathy. MiXCR was run by TCRdb on the multiplex PCR reads, yielding one entry per CDR3 protein. The table includes a few hundred thousand distinct CDR3 sequences, around 45% detected once. The sample comprised peripheral blood or thyroid tissue (not recorded which). These receptors all come from an adult woman with Graves' disease, either hyperthyroidism or ophthalmopathy (not recorded which). The CDR3 runs from the conserved cysteine through the conserved F or W. The order of the fields is J gene, V gene, clone size, D gene, CDR3 protein, CDR3 DNA. A D gene is named only where the DNA matches it firmly. The size of a clone is reported for some rows only, either as once, few or many, or as a class for expanded clones.

J: TRBJ1-2
V: TRBV7-3
size: .
D: TRBD1
CDR3: CASSLNPQGQSGYTF
DNA: TGTGCCAGCAGCTTAAACCCCCAGGGACAGAGTGGCTACACCTTC

J: TRBJ2-7
V: TRBV2
size: .
D: .
CDR3: CASVRHSYEQYF
DNA: TGTGCCAGTGTTAGGCACTCCTACGAGCAGTACTTC

J: TRBJ2-2
V: TRBV10-3
size: many
D: .
CDR3: CAISESLAPTGELFF
DNA: TGTGCCATCAGTGAGTCACTAGCCCCGACCGGGGAGCTGTTTTTT

J: TRBJ1-1
V: TRBV6-5
size: many
D: TRBD1
CDR3: CASSRTGQSEAFF
DNA: TGTGCCAGCAGCAGGACAGGGCAATCTGAAGCTTTCTTT

J: TRBJ2-6
V: TRBV5-1
size: .
D: .
CDR3: CASSLGLGKSGANVLTF
DNA: TGCGCCAGCAGCTTGGGATTGGGGAAATCTGGGGCCAACGTCCTGACTTTC

J: TRBJ2-7
V: TRBV3-1
size: many
D: .
CDR3: CASSQDGQDEQYF
DNA: TGTGCCAGCAGCCAAGACGGGCAGGACGAGCAGTACTTC

J: TRBJ1-2
V: TRBV3-1
size: many
D: .
CDR3: CASSQWRYGYTF
DNA: TGTGCCAGCAGCCAATGGCGCTATGGCTACACCTTC

J: TRBJ2-7
V: TRBV7-3
size: many
D: .
CDR3: CASSPLGGSYEQYF
DNA: TGTGCCAGCAGCCCCCTCGGAGGCTCCTACGAGCAGTACTTC

J: TRBJ1-5
V: TRBV11-2
size: many
D: .
CDR3: CASSLGAHQSNQPQHF
DNA: TGTGCCAGCAGCTTAGGGGCCCATCAAAGTAATCAGCCCCAGCATTTT

J: TRBJ1-4
V: TRBV5-8
size: many
D: .
CDR3: CASSLGLGEKLFF
DNA: TGTGCCAGCAGCTTGGGCCTGGGTGAAAAACTGTTTTTT

J: TRBJ1-4
V: TRBV6-5
size: few
D: .
CDR3: CASSASDTLGGEKLFF
DNA: TGTGCCAGCAGTGCAAGCGATACCCTTGGTGGTGAAAAACTGTTTTTT

J: TRBJ2-2
V: TRBV12-3/TRBV12-4
size: many
D: TRBD1
CDR3: CASKLDRGNTGELFF
DNA: TGTGCCAGCAAACTTGACAGGGGAAACACCGGGGAGCTGTTTTTT

J: TRBJ2-2
V: TRBV20-1
size: many
D: TRBD2
CDR3: CSAAPHYLTSENTGELFF
DNA: TGCAGTGCCGCGCCCCACTATTTGACTAGCGAGAACACCGGGGAGCTGTTTTTT

J: TRBJ1-4
V: TRBV6-6
size: many
D: TRBD1
CDR3: CASSYRDRVEKLFF
DNA: TGTGCCAGCAGTTACCGGGACAGAGTTGAAAAACTGTTTTTT

J: TRBJ1-2
V: TRBV4-1
size: many
D: .
CDR3: CASSQAQGRIGGYTF
DNA: TGCGCCAGCAGCCAAGCACAGGGACGAATCGGTGGCTACACCTTC

J: TRBJ2-5
V: TRBV28
size: many
D: TRBD1
CDR3: CATGQGKETQYF
DNA: TGTGCCACGGGACAGGGCAAAGAGACCCAGTACTTC

J: TRBJ1-3
V: TRBV20-1
size: many
D: .
CDR3: CSAREANAGNTIYF
DNA: TGCAGTGCTAGAGAGGCGAACGCTGGAAACACCATATATTTT

J: TRBJ1-2
V: TRBV16
size: many
D: .
CDR3: CASSPTDLTVYGYTF
DNA: TGTGCCAGCAGCCCGACTGACCTGACGGTCTATGGCTACACCTTC

J: TRBJ2-7
V: TRBV6-6
size: many
D: .
CDR3: CASSLGQATYEQYF
DNA: TGTGCCAGCAGCCTGGGGCAGGCAACCTACGAGCAGTACTTC

J: TRBJ2-2
V: TRBV15
size: .
D: .
CDR3: CATSRDPGSGELFF
DNA: TGTGCCACCAGCAGAGATCCGGGTTCCGGGGAGCTGTTTTTT